The TCR beta chain described here comes from a study of blood T cell repertoires in COVID-19. Germline CDR1 and CDR2: SEHNR and FQNEAQ (reference sequence). V was clipped by 8 bases and J by 1 base; unmatched bases: 2. This CDR3 comprises 13 residues. As processed by the authors: Amplification with reference gene primers provided the estimates of nucleated cell counts. The protocol was immunoSEQ multiplex PCR, while the TCRdb copy is restricted to in-frame clones and leaves out a portion. The DNA was the basis for D and trimming; V, J and clone size are from that table. The top ten clones hold around 10% of a sample with over 75,000 clones, more than 65% of them seen once. This clone rates as medium-sized (0.01 to 0.1%).

V and J are TRBV7-9 and TRBJ1-1, with 9 positions matching TRBD1. The receptor's source is a man in his sixties or seventies with acute or convalescent COVID-19. What was sequenced was peripheral blood. CDR3 residues: CASQTGGNTEAFF. The CDR3 DNA sequence: TGTGCCAGCCAGACAGGGGGGAACACTGAAGCTTTCTTT.